Shown below are 20 T cell receptor beta chains from a single sample sequenced in a study of post-analysis software for immune sequencing data. Findings of the study overall: Comparison of patients with controls showed roughly five TRBV segments more frequent in patients, TRBV5-6, TRBV5-1 and TRBV20-1 among them.

Each TCR beta cDNA library carried unique molecular identifiers. TCRdb reprocessed the PCR reads with MiXCR, giving one entry per CDR3 protein. The sample consists of 750,000 to 900,000 distinct CDR3 sequences, about half of them appearing once. For these receptors, no antigen is known. The sample taken for sequencing was blood. These receptors were taken from a girl between 10 and 17 years old with multiple sclerosis.

The genes are TRBV5-1 and TRBJ2-3, with a tentative D call TRBD1 (7 bases). The CDR3 is made up of 17 amino acids. V was clipped by 4 bases and J by 3 bases, with 21 bases between them. Looked up from germline, CDR1 is SGHRS and CDR2 is YFSETQ. The CDR3, as DNA: TGCGCCAGCAGCCAGACTAGGGGGCGGCTCGGGACAGATACGCAGTATTTT. It codes for CASSQTRGRLGTDTQYF.

V gene TRBV10-2 combines with J gene TRBJ1-1, with TRBD1 as a possible D gene (6 bases). In germline, CDR1 is WSHSY, CDR2 SAAADI. Trimming took off 6 bases at V and 0 bases at J, with 14 bases between the two ends. CDR3 length equals 15 residues. The CDR3 nucleotides read TGCGCCAGCAGGAGGTCGGACAGCCTGAACACTGAAGCTTTCTTT. Amino acid sequence: CASRRSDSLNTEAFF.

A word on this clonotype: One end of the junction does not line up with germline, which may come from a read error. The chain has TRBV5-1 and TRBJ2-3; D call uncertain. The CDR3 runs 16 residues. Germline CDR1 is SGHRS and CDR2 is YFSETQ. This CDR3 reads CASSLAPPTGTDTLYF. The CDR3 bases are TGCGCCAGCAGCTTGGCCCCCCCGACTGGCACGGATACGCTGTATTTT.

This chain connects TRBV12-3 or TRBV12-4 to TRBJ2-2; no clear D gene. Trimming took 7 bases from V and 5 from J, leaving 5 bases between them. This CDR3 region has 11 residues. CDR3 region: CASTRTGELFF. The CDR3, as DNA: TGTGCCAGCACGCGGACCGGGGAGCTGTTTTTT.

V is TRBV19 and J is TRBJ2-4; D could derive from TRBD1 or TRBD2 (6 bases each). CDR3 length: 14 amino acids. CDR1 and CDR2 (germline): LNHDA, SQIVND (reference sequence). V was cut by 6 bases and J by 13 bases, with 22 bases left in between. The CDR3 loop reads CASSNRVPSGEQYF. The CDR3 DNA reads TGTGCCAGTAGCAACAGGGTTCCCTCGGGGGAGCAGTACTTC.

This clonotype has a handful of counts. This chain joins TRBV7-9 and TRBJ2-1, with 13 bases aligning to TRBD2. The V gene end was trimmed by 5 bases and the J gene end by 0 bases; junction bases not matched to a gene: 10. This CDR3 is 19 amino acids long. Per germline, CDR1 SEHNR and CDR2 FQNEAQ (reference sequence). CDR3 sequence: CASSPGLAGSTSSYNEQFF. The CDR3 DNA follows: TGTGCCAGCAGCCCGGGACTAGCGGGATCGACGAGCTCCTACAATGAGCAGTTCTTC.

The chain joins TRBV7-2 to TRBJ2-1, with D unclear. V lost 5 bases and J lost 5, with 13 bases in between. The germline V gene encodes CDR1 SGHTA and CDR2 FQGNSA. The CDR3 has 14 amino acids. CDR3 nucleotides: TGTGCCAGCAGCCTCAGACTGCGGCACAATGAGCAGTTCTTC. Its protein is CASSLRLRHNEQFF.

At least ten counts were recorded for this clonotype. The V and J genes are TRBV7-8 and TRBJ2-3, with 8 bases matching TRBD1. Germline values: CDR1 SGHVS, CDR2 FQNEAQ. With 5 bases clipped from V and 6 bases from J, the junction kept 10 bases outside the gene matches. The CDR3 consists of 15 residues. The CDR3, as DNA: TGTGCCAGCAGCCGCGGGACAGGCTGGGCCGATACGCAGTATTTT. As protein: CASSRGTGWADTQYF.

V and J are TRBV7-9 and TRBJ1-6; TRBD1 matches at 8 bases. V lost 7 bases, J lost 7 bases, and 12 bases stayed unmatched. Germline V gene data show CDR1 as SEHNR and CDR2 as FQNEAQ (reference sequence). This CDR3 comprises 16 residues. This chain's CDR3 is CASTAASQGANSPLHF. The CDR3 DNA reads as TGTGCCAGCACCGCGGCCAGTCAGGGGGCGAATTCACCCCTCCACTTT.

This clonotype has just a few counts. The V gene is TRBV6-5, the J gene TRBJ2-7; 9 bases are shared with TRBD2. Trimming took 4 bases from V and 5 from J; bases not matched to a gene: 6. The CDR3 spans 14 residues. Germline CDR1 and CDR2: MNHEY and SVGAGI. CDR3 in DNA: TGTGCCAGCAGTTTACGCGGGAGGGCCAACGAGCAGTACTTC. It specifies CASSLRGRANEQYF.

This clonotype was observed a handful of times. The chain employs TRBV10-3 and TRBJ2-7, with D possibly TRBD1 on 6 matching bases. V was trimmed by 8 bases and J by 5 bases, leaving 13 bases between them. The CDR3 consists of 12 residues. Looked up from germline, CDR1 is ENHRY and CDR2 is SYGVKD. CDR3 in DNA: TGTGCCATCCGTGTAGGGGGAAACGAGCAGTACTTC. This sequence encodes CAIRVGGNEQYF.

This rearrangement joins TRBV12-3 or TRBV12-4 to TRBJ2-5, with a weak D call TRBD1 (5 bases). The J call may be faulty, since TRBJ2-7 better matches the DNA end. The CDR3 loop spans 14 amino acids. CDR3 sequence reads: CASSLRSRDYEQYF. The CDR3 bases are TGTGCCAGCAGTTTAAGATCCAGGGACTACGAGCAGTACTTC.

This chain links TRBV18 with TRBJ2-1; no reliable D call. V was cut by 0 bases and J by 4 bases, with 10 bases left in between. The germline V gene has CDR1 KGHSH and CDR2 LQKENI. The CDR3 sequence is 15 residues long. This CDR3 reads CASSPPVGPYNEQFF. The CDR3 region has the DNA TGTGCCAGCTCACCACCGGTGGGCCCTTACAATGAGCAGTTCTTC.

The chain couples TRBV7-6 to TRBJ2-2; TRBD2 matches 13 bases. This CDR3 contains 19 residues. The V and J ends lost 1 base and 5 bases, in that order; junction bases with no gene match: 10. The germline gives CDR1 SGHVS, CDR2 FNYEAQ. The CDR3 DNA reads as TGTGCCAGCAGCTTAGTGGGACTAGCGGGACCCCAAAGGACCGGGGAGCTGTTTTTT. Encoded protein: CASSLVGLAGPQRTGELFF. The complete variable domain, with remaining parts taken from reference TRBV7-6 and TRBJ2-2, reads GAGVSQSPRYKVTKRGQDVALRCDPISGHVSLYWYRQALGQGPEFLTYFNYEAQQDKSGLPNDRFSAERPEGSISTLTIQRTEQRDSAMYRCASSLVGLAGPQRTGELFFGEGSRLTVL.

The V call is TRBV2, the J call TRBJ2-4; 9 bases agree with TRBD1. The V segment lost 5 bases and the J segment 13 bases; nucleotides outside the gene matches: 6. The CDR3 covers 12 residues. Germline V gene sequence: CDR1 SNHLY, CDR2 FYNNEI. CDR3 amino acids: CASSRDREEQYF. The CDR3 region has the DNA TGTGCCAGCAGTAGGGACAGGGAGGAGCAGTACTTC. The full variable domain, rest sourced from reference TRBV2 and TRBJ2-4, is EPEVTQTPSHQVTQMGQEVILRCVPISNHLYFYWYRQILGQKVEFLVSFYNNEISEKSEIFDDQFSVERPDGSNFTLKIRSTKLEDSAMYFCASSRDREEQYFGAGTRLSVL.

DNA for the CDR3: TGCGCCAGCAGCCAAGATCCCCTGGACGGCTACACCTTC. It yields the protein CASSQDPLDGYTF. J is TRBJ1-2 and V is TRBV4-1; unclear D gene. Between the trimmed V and J ends, which lost 0 bases and 8 bases, there was a span of 10 bases. CDR1 is MGHRA and CDR2 is YSYEKL in the germline V gene. This CDR3 comprises 13 residues.

This clonotype has just a few counts. This chain uses TRBV10-3 with TRBJ2-3; maybe TRBD2 (5 bases). The CDR3 consists of 14 residues. Germline V lookup: CDR1 ENHRY, CDR2 SYGVKD. Trimming pared 10 bases from V and 1 base from J, leaving 15 bases between. The CDR3 reads CATIREGGTDTQYF. The CDR3 coding sequence is TGTGCCACCATCCGCGAGGGCGGCACAGATACGCAGTATTTT.

This chain links TRBV4-1 with TRBJ2-1, with a weak D call TRBD2 (7 bases). This CDR3 has 17 residues. Trimming removed 0 bases from V and 0 bases from J, with 12 bases in between. CDR1 and CDR2 from the germline V gene are MGHRA and YSYEKL. CDR3 coding DNA: TGCGCCAGCAGCCAAGATAGGGGGGGCCACTCCTACAATGAGCAGTTCTTC. Translating gives CASSQDRGGHSYNEQFF.

The V and J genes are TRBV29-1 and TRBJ2-4, with D perhaps assigned TRBD1 or TRBD2 (6 bases each). V was trimmed by 6 bases and J by 4 bases, leaving 19 bases between them. The CDR3 covers 15 residues. Germline CDR1 and CDR2: SQVTM and ANQGSEA. Here the CDR3 reads CSVMSGRGQKNIQYF. DNA of the CDR3: TGCAGCGTCATGAGCGGCCGGGGGCAGAAAAACATTCAGTACTTC.

This clonotype was counted only a few times. V is TRBV7-9 and J is TRBJ1-4, with 7 nucleotides matching TRBD1. Germline V gives CDR1 SEHNR, CDR2 FQNEAQ (reference sequence). Germline trimming cut 5 bases from V and 4 bases from J; bases unmatched to any gene: 4. The CDR3 is made up of 14 amino acids. As DNA, the CDR3 is TGTGCCAGCAGCCCAGGGGGTATTAATGAAAAACTGTTTTTT. It is translated as CASSPGGINEKLFF. The variable domain in full, with the rest retrieved from reference TRBV7-9 and TRBJ1-4, is DTGVSQNPRHKITKRGQNVTFRCDPISEHNRLYWYRQTLGQGPEFLTYFQNEAQLEKSRLLSDRFSAERPKGSFSTLEIQRTEQGDSAMYLCASSPGGINEKLFFGSGTQLSVL.